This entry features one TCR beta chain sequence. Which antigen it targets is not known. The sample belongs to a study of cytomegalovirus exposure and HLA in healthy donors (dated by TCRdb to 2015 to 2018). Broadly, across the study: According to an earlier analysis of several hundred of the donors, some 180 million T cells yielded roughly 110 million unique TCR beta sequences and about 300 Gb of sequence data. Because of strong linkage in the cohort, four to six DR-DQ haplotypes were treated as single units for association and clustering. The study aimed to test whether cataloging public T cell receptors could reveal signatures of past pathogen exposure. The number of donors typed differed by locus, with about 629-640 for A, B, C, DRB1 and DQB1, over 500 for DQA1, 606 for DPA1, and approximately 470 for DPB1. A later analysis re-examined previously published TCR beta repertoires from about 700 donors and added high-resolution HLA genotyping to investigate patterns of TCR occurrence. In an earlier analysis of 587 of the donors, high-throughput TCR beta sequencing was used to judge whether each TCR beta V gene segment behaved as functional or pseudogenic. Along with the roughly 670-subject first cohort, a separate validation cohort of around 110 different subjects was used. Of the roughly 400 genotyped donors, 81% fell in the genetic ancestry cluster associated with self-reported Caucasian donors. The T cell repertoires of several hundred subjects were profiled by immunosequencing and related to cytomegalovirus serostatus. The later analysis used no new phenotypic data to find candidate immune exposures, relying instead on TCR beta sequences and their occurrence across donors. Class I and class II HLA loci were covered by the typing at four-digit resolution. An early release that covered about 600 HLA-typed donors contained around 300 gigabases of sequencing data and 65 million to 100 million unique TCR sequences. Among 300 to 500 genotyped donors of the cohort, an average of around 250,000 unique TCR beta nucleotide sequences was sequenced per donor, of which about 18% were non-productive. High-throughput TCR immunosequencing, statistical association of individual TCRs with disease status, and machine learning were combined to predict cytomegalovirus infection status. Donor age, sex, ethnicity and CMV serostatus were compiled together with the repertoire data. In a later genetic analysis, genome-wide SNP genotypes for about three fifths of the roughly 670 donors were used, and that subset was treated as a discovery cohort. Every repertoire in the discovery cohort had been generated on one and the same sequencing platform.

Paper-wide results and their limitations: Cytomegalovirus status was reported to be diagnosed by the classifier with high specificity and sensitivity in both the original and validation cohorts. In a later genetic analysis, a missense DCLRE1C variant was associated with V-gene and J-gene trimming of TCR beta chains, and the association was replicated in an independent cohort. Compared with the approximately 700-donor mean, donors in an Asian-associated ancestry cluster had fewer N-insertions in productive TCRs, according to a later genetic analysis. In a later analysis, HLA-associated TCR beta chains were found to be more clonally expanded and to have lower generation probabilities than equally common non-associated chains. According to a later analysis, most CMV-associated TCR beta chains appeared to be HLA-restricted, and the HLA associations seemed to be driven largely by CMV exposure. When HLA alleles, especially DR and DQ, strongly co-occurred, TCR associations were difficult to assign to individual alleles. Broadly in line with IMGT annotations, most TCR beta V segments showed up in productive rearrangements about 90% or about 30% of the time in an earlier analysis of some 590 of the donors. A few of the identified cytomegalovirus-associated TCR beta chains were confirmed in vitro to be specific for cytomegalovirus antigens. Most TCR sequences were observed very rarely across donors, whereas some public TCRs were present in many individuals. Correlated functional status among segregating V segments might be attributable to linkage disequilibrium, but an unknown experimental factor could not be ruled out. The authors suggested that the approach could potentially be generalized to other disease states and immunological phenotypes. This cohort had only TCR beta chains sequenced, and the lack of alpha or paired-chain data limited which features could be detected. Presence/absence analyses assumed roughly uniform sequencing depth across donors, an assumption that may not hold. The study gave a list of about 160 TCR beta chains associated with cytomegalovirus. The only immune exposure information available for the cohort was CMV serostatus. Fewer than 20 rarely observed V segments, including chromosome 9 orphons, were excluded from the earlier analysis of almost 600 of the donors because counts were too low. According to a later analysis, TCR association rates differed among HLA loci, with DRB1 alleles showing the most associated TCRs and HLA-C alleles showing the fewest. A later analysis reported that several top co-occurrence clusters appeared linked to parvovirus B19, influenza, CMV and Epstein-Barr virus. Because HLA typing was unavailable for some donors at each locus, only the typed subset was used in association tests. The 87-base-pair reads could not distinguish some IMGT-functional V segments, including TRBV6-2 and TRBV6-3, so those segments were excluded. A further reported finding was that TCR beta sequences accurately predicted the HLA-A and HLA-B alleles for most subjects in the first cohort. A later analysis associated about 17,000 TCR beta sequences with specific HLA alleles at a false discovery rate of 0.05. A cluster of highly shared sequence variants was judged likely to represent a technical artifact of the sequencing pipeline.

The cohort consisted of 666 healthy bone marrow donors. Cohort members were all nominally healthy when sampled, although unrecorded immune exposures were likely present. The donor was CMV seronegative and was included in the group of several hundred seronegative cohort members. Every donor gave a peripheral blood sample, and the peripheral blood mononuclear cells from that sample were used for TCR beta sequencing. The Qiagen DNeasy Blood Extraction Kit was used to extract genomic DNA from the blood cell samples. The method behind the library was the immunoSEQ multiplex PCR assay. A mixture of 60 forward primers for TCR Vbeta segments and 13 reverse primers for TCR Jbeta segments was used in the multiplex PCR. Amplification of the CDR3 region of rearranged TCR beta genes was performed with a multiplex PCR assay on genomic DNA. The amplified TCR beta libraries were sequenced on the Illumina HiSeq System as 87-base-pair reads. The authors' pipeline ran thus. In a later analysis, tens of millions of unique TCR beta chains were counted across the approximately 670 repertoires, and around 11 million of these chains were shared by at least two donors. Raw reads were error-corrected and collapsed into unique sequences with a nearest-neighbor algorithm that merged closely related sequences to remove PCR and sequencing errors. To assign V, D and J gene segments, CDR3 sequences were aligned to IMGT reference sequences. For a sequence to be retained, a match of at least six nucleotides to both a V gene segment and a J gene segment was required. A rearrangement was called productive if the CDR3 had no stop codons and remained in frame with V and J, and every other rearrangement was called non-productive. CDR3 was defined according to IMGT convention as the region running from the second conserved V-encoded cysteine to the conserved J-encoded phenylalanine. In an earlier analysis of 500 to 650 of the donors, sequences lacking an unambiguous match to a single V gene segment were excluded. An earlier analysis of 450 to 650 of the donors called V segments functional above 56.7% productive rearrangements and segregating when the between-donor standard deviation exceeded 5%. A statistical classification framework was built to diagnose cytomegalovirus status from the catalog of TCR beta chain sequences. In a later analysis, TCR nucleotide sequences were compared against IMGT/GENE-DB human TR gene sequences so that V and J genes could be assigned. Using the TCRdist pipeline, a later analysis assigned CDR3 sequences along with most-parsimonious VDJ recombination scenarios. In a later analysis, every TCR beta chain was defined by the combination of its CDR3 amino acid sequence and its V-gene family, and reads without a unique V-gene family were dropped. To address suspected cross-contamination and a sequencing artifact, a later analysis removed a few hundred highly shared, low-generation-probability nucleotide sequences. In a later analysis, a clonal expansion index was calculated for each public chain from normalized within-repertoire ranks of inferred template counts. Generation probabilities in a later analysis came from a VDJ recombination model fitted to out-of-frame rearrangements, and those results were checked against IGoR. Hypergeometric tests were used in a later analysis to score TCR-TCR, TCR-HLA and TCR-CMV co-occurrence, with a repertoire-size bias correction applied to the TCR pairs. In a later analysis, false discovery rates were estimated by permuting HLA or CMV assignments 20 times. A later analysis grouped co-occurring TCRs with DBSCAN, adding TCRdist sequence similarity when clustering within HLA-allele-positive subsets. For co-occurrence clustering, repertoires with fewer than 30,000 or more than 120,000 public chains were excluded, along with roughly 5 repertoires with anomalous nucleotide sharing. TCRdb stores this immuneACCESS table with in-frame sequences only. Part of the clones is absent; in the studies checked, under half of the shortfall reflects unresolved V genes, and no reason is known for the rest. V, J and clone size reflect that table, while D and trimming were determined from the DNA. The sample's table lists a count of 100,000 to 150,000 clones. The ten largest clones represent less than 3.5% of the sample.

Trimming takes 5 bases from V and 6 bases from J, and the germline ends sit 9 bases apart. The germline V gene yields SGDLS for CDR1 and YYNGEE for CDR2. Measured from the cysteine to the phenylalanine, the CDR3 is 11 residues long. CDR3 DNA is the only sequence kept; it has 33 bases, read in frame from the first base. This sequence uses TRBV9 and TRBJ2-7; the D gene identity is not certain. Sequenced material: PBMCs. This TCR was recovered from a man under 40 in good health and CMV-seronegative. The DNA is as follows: TGTGCCAGCAGTTCTGGCGGCGAGCAGTACTTC. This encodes CASSSGGEQYF. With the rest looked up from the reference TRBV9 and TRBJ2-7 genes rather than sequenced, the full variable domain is DSGVTQTPKHLITATGQRVTLRCSPRSGDLSVYWYQQSLDQGLQFLIQYYNGEERAKGNILERFSAQQFPDLHSELNLSSLELGDSALYFCASSSGGEQYFGPGTRLTVT.